The clone carrying this T cell receptor beta chain was found a few times. Its cognate antigen is unknown. TCRdb called the reads again in MiXCR, with one record for every CDR3 protein. There are about 69,000 distinct CDR3 sequences in the sample; about a fifth occur only once, and less than 10% lies in the top ten. The data stem from a study of type 1 regulatory T cells. Study summary: T-allo10 is an in vitro-generated, Tr1-enriched CD4 T cell product specific for alloantigen.

The germline gives CDR1 SGHTA, CDR2 FQGNSA. The CDR3 has 13 residues. With 0 bases removed from V and 4 bases from J, the gap between germline ends came to 6 bases. Whole-study findings and limits: Tr1 cells had a more restricted TCR repertoire than non-Tr1 cells.

The sequence derives from a human donor in good health. The chain combines TRBV7-2 with TRBJ1-1, with D unresolved. Sample: cultured type 1 regulatory T (Tr1) cells, either the whole culture or a sorted fraction (not recorded which). CDR3 sequence (DNA): TGTGCCAGCAGCTTAGCACAAACCACTGAAGCTTTCTTT. Translating gives CASSLAQTTEAFF.